The 23 T cell receptor beta chains below all came from one sample that was sequenced in a study of control samples from healthy donors and cancer patients. Using immunoSEQ multiplex PCR, the repertoire was profiled, and TCRdb retains in-frame clones only, with some absent. Counted here are around 120,000 clones, around 87% occurring once; the ten biggest clones make up about 2.9%. Source material: blood. These receptors came from a man aged 55 to 70 in good health.

The chain recombines TRBV29-1 with TRBJ1-1, with D possibly matching TRBD1 (6 bases). The length of the CDR3 is 13 residues. Per the germline V gene, CDR1 is SQVTM and CDR2 is ANQGSEA. With 4 bases removed from V and 1 base from J, the gap between germline ends came to 10 bases. CDR3 nucleotide sequence: TGCAGCGTTGGGACAGTTAAGAACACTGAAGCTTTCTTT. The encoded protein is CSVGTVKNTEAFF.

The V gene is TRBV7-9, the J gene TRBJ1-6, with D possibly matching TRBD1 (6 bases). V was pared by 1 base and J by 13 bases, with 17 bases between. This CDR3 contains 15 residues. The V gene's germline CDR1 is SEHNR and CDR2 FQNEAQ (reference sequence). The CDR3 coding sequence is TGTGCCAGCAGCTTAGGGTCGGGGGGCGCGAGGCCCCTCCACTTT. Translating it yields CASSLGSGGARPLHF.

The rearrangement joins TRBV3-1 (or the pseudogene TRBV3-2) to TRBJ2-7; TRBD2 might be the D (6 bases). Germline CDR1 LGHDT, CDR2 YNNKEL (reference sequence). The CDR3 runs 14 residues. Trimming shortened V by 1 base and J by 1 base, and 8 bases separated the two germline ends. Written as DNA, the CDR3 is TGTGCCAGCAGCCAAGGAGGGACTTCCTACGAGCAGTACTTC. Encoded protein: CASSQGGTSYEQYF.

V gene TRBV9 combines with J gene TRBJ2-7; D could derive from TRBD1 or TRBD2 (5 bases each). The germline V gene has CDR1 SGDLS and CDR2 YYNGEE. The CDR3 runs to 16 residues. V was trimmed by 1 base and J by 7 bases, leaving 21 bases between them. CDR3 in DNA: TGTGCCAGCAGCGTACGTGGGGCGGCGGGCAAGGGGGAGCAGTACTTC. This translates into CASSVRGAAGKGEQYF.

This clone was seen a single time. This rearrangement joins TRBV6-6 to TRBJ1-1; the D is unclear. Trimming removed 6 bases from V and 0 bases from J, with 14 bases in between. The CDR3 runs 15 residues. Germline V gives CDR1 MNHNY, CDR2 SVGAGI (reference sequence). CDR3 coding DNA: TGTGCCAGCAGACCCACTCGGGGTTTGAACACTGAAGCTTTCTTT. It is translated as CASRPTRGLNTEAFF.

The rearrangement uses TRBV5-4 and TRBJ1-3, with D perhaps matching TRBD1 (5 bases). The CDR3 contains 15 residues. Germline assignment: CDR1 SGHNT and CDR2 YYREEE (reference sequence). The V gene lost 4 bases and the J gene lost 0 bases, with 11 bases spanning the gap. CDR3 coding DNA: TGTGCCAGCAGCCCCGGGACCGTCTCTGGAAACACCATATATTTT. Amino acids: CASSPGTVSGNTIYF.

This clone was recorded a few times. The V gene is TRBV5-6, the J gene TRBJ2-3; D is uncertain. Germline V gene data show CDR1 as SGHDT and CDR2 as YYEEEE. The CDR3 covers 17 residues. Trimming took 3 bases from V and 4 from J, leaving 21 bases between them. CDR3 DNA sequence: TGTGCCAGCAGCTCCTGGGGTCTCAGGAGTGCCCCAGATACGCAGTATTTT. Translation gives CASSSWGLRSAPDTQYF.

The J gene is TRBJ1-1, the V gene TRBV28, with 7 bases fitting TRBD1. The CDR3 loop spans 14 amino acids. V dropped 8 bases and J dropped 5; count of bases not matched to a gene: 11. Germline CDR1 MDHEN, CDR2 SYDVKM. Written as DNA, the CDR3 is TGTGCCAGCGGAGCAGGGGGAGTGGGTACTGAAGCTTTCTTT. It codes for CASGAGGVGTEAFF.

The genes are TRBV7-3 and TRBJ2-3; 8 bases are a match to TRBD1. This CDR3 contains 14 residues. Unmatched junction bases numbered 5, after V lost 2 bases and J lost 7 bases. Germline V gene sequence: CDR1 SGHTA, CDR2 FQGTGA. DNA for the CDR3: TGTGCCAGCAGCTTAGGGACAGGAGCAAATACGCAGTATTTT. Its translation: CASSLGTGANTQYF.

This clone was detected only once. The chain recombines TRBV7-2 with TRBJ1-5, with TRBD1 as a possible D gene (6 bases). CDR3 length: 15 amino acids. Germline CDR1 and CDR2: SGHTA and FQGNSA. V lost 0 bases, J lost 7 bases, and 13 bases lay in between. DNA for the CDR3: TGTGCCAGCAGCTTAGCGCTGCAGGGGAGGCAGCCCCAGCATTTT. Its protein product is CASSLALQGRQPQHF.

V gene TRBV7-3 combines with J gene TRBJ2-7; 7 bases line up with TRBD1. The germline CDR1 and CDR2 sequences are SGHTA and FQGTGA. This CDR3 comprises 16 residues. The J segment lost 2 bases and the V segment lost 5 bases, leaving 12 bases of the junction unmatched. The DNA of the CDR3 is TGTGCCAGCAGCCCTCAATCGGGGCAGGGGGCCTACGAGCAGTACTTC. The encoded protein is CASSPQSGQGAYEQYF.

The gene calls are TRBV11-3 and TRBJ2-3; D not certain. Between the trimmed V and J ends, which lost 0 bases and 3 bases, there was a span of 7 bases. Germline V gene data show CDR1 as SGHNT and CDR2 as YENEEA. This CDR3 is built from 14 residues. CDR3 sequence: CASSLDRSTDTQYF. CDR3 coding DNA: TGTGCCAGCAGCTTAGACAGGAGTACAGATACGCAGTATTTT.

The chain carries TRBV5-4 and TRBJ2-3, with 13 bases fitting TRBD2. Germline CDR1 SGHNT, CDR2 YYREEE (reference sequence). V lost 9 bases, J lost 2 bases, and 9 bases stayed unmatched. The CDR3 sequence is 16 residues long. The CDR3 DNA is TGTGCCACTCGCCGGGGACTAGCGGGGTACACAGATACGCAGTATTTT. This encodes CATRRGLAGYTDTQYF.

The chain uses TRBV11-2 and TRBJ1-4; D perhaps matches TRBD1 (5 bases). The CDR3 sequence is 14 residues long. Germline CDR1 SGHAT, CDR2 FQNNGV. Between the trimmed V and J ends, which lost 0 bases and 8 bases, there was a span of 10 bases. CDR3 sequence reads: CASSLDRVKEKLFF. The DNA for the CDR3 is TGTGCCAGCAGCTTAGACAGGGTCAAGGAAAAACTGTTTTTT.

The chain joins TRBV28 to TRBJ1-2; 7 bases match TRBD1. The V gene end was trimmed by 10 bases and the J gene end by 8 bases; junction bases not matched to a gene: 13. The CDR3 has 13 residues. The germline CDR1 and CDR2 sequences are MDHEN and SYDVKM. The CDR3 nucleotides are TGTGCCACCTTGACAGGGAAGGTAACCGGCTACACCTTC. This encodes CATLTGKVTGYTF.

The chain links TRBV29-1 to TRBJ2-7, with D unresolved. The CDR3 extends over 11 amino acids. Germline values: CDR1 SQVTM, CDR2 ANQGSEA. Trimming took 6 bases from V and 2 from J, leaving 8 bases between them. The CDR3 spells CSVSHTYEQYF. The CDR3 DNA follows: TGCAGCGTGTCGCACACCTACGAGCAGTACTTC.

The chain links TRBV11-2 to TRBJ1-1; 8 bases fit TRBD1. The CDR3 has 15 residues. Per the germline V gene, CDR1 is SGHAT and CDR2 is FQNNGV. V lost 5 bases to trimming and J lost 0 bases; unmatched junction nucleotides: 5. The CDR3 DNA reads as TGTGCCAGCAGCCCACTGGGACAGGTGAACACTGAAGCTTTCTTT. As protein: CASSPLGQVNTEAFF.

This clone was seen once. V gene TRBV18 combines with J gene TRBJ1-2; a weak D match, TRBD1 (6 bases). V lost 0 bases to trimming and J lost 4 bases, with 15 bases between them. CDR3 length equals 16 residues. Germline V gene data show CDR1 as KGHSH and CDR2 as LQKENI. The CDR3 spells CASSPPAETGTYGYTF. CDR3 nucleotide sequence: TGTGCCAGCTCACCACCCGCCGAAACAGGGACCTATGGCTACACCTTC.

The J gene is TRBJ1-6, the V gene TRBV19; the D gene is possibly TRBD1 (5 bases). The CDR3 extends over 13 amino acids. CDR1 LNHDA and CDR2 SQIVND come from the germline V gene (reference sequence). Trimming shortened V by 7 bases and J by 7 bases, and 11 bases separated the two germline ends. The CDR3 here is CASKIGGNSPLHF. CDR3 DNA sequence: TGTGCCAGTAAAATTGGGGGAAATTCACCCCTCCACTTT.

In its sample, this clone was seen a few times. The V gene is TRBV7-2, the J gene TRBJ1-2; tentatively, D is TRBD1 (5 bases). The CDR3 totals 17 residues. With 1 base removed from V and 2 bases from J, the gap between germline ends came to 17 bases. The V gene's germline CDR1 is SGHTA and CDR2 FQGNSA. The CDR3 region is CASSLGGYRGSNYGYTF. CDR3 nucleotides: TGTGCCAGCAGCTTAGGGGGTTATCGGGGCTCCAACTATGGCTACACCTTC.

The chain couples TRBV7-9 to TRBJ2-3, with D unclear. This CDR3 is built from 15 residues. V shed 3 bases and J shed 0 bases, with 10 bases lying between them. Germline CDR1 is SEHNR and CDR2 is FQNEAQ (reference sequence). CDR3 sequence reads: CASSFLSISTDTQYF. CDR3 in DNA: TGTGCCAGCAGCTTTTTGAGCATTAGCACAGATACGCAGTATTTT.

V is TRBV25-1 and J is TRBJ2-2, with TRBD1 as a possible D gene (6 bases). Trimming took off 4 bases at V and 0 bases at J, with 12 bases between the two ends. This CDR3 contains 16 residues. Germline lookup yields CDR1 MGHDK and CDR2 SYGVNS. CDR3 residues: CASSVLRGPNTGELFF. The CDR3 region has the DNA TGTGCCAGCAGTGTTCTCAGGGGCCCGAACACCGGGGAGCTGTTTTTT.

This clone came up once. The chain uses TRBV10-3 and TRBJ1-5; no clear D gene. Germline-derived CDR1 and CDR2 are ENHRY and SYGVKD. The CDR3 consists of 15 residues. Trimming took off 10 bases at V and 0 bases at J, with 16 bases between the two ends. CDR3 sequence (DNA): TGTGCCAGCCCGGCGGCCACCTATAGCAATCAGCCCCAGCATTTT. Residues: CASPAATYSNQPQHF.